This entry describes one T cell receptor (beta chain). Its antigen is unidentified. Here immunoSEQ multiplex PCR was the method, and the copy in TCRdb shows in-frame clones only, minus some. Seen here are roughly 93,000 clones, around 93% observed once, and the top ten hold about 0.5%. Trimming shortened V by 7 bases and J by 0 bases, and 13 bases separated the two germline ends. Germline-derived CDR1 and CDR2 are SEHNR and FQNEAQ (reference sequence). There are 16 residues in the CDR3. This entry is derived from a study of graft-versus-host responses after intestinal transplantation. Across the whole study: Recipients obtained multivisceral, liver-intestinal, or isolated intestinal transplants. Anti-thymocyte globulin served as induction for all recipients, who then took tacrolimus and steroids for approximately three years. General study findings and limits: Levels of circulating GvH clones at their peak were associated with early post-transplant HvG declines. Recipient marrow harbored GvH clones, some of which surfaced first in ileum or blood.

The chain has TRBV7-9 and TRBJ2-6, with a weak D call TRBD2 (5 bases). This TCR was recovered from a human donor who received an intestinal transplant. Sequences were derived from unstimulated CD8+ T cells sorted from spleen or lymph node cells, sampled before intestinal transplant. The CDR3 is CASNIIRGSGANVLTF. The CDR3 region has the DNA TGTGCCAGCAACATAATACGGGGCTCTGGGGCCAACGTCCTGACTTTC.